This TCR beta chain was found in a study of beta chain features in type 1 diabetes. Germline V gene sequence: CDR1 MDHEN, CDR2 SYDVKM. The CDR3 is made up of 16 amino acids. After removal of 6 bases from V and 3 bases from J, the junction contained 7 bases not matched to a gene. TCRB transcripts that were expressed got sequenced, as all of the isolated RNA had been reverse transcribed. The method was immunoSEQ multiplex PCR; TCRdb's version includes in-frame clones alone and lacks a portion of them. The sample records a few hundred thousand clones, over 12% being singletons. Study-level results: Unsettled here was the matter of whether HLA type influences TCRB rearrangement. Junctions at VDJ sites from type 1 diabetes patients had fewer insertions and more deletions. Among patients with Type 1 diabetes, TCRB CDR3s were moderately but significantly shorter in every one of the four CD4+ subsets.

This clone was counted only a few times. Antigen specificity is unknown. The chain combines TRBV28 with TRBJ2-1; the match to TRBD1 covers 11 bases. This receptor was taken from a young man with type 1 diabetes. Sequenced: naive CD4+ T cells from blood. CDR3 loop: CASSPSGTGGYNEQFF. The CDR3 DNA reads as TGTGCCAGCAGCCCCTCCGGGACAGGGGGCTACAATGAGCAGTTCTTC.